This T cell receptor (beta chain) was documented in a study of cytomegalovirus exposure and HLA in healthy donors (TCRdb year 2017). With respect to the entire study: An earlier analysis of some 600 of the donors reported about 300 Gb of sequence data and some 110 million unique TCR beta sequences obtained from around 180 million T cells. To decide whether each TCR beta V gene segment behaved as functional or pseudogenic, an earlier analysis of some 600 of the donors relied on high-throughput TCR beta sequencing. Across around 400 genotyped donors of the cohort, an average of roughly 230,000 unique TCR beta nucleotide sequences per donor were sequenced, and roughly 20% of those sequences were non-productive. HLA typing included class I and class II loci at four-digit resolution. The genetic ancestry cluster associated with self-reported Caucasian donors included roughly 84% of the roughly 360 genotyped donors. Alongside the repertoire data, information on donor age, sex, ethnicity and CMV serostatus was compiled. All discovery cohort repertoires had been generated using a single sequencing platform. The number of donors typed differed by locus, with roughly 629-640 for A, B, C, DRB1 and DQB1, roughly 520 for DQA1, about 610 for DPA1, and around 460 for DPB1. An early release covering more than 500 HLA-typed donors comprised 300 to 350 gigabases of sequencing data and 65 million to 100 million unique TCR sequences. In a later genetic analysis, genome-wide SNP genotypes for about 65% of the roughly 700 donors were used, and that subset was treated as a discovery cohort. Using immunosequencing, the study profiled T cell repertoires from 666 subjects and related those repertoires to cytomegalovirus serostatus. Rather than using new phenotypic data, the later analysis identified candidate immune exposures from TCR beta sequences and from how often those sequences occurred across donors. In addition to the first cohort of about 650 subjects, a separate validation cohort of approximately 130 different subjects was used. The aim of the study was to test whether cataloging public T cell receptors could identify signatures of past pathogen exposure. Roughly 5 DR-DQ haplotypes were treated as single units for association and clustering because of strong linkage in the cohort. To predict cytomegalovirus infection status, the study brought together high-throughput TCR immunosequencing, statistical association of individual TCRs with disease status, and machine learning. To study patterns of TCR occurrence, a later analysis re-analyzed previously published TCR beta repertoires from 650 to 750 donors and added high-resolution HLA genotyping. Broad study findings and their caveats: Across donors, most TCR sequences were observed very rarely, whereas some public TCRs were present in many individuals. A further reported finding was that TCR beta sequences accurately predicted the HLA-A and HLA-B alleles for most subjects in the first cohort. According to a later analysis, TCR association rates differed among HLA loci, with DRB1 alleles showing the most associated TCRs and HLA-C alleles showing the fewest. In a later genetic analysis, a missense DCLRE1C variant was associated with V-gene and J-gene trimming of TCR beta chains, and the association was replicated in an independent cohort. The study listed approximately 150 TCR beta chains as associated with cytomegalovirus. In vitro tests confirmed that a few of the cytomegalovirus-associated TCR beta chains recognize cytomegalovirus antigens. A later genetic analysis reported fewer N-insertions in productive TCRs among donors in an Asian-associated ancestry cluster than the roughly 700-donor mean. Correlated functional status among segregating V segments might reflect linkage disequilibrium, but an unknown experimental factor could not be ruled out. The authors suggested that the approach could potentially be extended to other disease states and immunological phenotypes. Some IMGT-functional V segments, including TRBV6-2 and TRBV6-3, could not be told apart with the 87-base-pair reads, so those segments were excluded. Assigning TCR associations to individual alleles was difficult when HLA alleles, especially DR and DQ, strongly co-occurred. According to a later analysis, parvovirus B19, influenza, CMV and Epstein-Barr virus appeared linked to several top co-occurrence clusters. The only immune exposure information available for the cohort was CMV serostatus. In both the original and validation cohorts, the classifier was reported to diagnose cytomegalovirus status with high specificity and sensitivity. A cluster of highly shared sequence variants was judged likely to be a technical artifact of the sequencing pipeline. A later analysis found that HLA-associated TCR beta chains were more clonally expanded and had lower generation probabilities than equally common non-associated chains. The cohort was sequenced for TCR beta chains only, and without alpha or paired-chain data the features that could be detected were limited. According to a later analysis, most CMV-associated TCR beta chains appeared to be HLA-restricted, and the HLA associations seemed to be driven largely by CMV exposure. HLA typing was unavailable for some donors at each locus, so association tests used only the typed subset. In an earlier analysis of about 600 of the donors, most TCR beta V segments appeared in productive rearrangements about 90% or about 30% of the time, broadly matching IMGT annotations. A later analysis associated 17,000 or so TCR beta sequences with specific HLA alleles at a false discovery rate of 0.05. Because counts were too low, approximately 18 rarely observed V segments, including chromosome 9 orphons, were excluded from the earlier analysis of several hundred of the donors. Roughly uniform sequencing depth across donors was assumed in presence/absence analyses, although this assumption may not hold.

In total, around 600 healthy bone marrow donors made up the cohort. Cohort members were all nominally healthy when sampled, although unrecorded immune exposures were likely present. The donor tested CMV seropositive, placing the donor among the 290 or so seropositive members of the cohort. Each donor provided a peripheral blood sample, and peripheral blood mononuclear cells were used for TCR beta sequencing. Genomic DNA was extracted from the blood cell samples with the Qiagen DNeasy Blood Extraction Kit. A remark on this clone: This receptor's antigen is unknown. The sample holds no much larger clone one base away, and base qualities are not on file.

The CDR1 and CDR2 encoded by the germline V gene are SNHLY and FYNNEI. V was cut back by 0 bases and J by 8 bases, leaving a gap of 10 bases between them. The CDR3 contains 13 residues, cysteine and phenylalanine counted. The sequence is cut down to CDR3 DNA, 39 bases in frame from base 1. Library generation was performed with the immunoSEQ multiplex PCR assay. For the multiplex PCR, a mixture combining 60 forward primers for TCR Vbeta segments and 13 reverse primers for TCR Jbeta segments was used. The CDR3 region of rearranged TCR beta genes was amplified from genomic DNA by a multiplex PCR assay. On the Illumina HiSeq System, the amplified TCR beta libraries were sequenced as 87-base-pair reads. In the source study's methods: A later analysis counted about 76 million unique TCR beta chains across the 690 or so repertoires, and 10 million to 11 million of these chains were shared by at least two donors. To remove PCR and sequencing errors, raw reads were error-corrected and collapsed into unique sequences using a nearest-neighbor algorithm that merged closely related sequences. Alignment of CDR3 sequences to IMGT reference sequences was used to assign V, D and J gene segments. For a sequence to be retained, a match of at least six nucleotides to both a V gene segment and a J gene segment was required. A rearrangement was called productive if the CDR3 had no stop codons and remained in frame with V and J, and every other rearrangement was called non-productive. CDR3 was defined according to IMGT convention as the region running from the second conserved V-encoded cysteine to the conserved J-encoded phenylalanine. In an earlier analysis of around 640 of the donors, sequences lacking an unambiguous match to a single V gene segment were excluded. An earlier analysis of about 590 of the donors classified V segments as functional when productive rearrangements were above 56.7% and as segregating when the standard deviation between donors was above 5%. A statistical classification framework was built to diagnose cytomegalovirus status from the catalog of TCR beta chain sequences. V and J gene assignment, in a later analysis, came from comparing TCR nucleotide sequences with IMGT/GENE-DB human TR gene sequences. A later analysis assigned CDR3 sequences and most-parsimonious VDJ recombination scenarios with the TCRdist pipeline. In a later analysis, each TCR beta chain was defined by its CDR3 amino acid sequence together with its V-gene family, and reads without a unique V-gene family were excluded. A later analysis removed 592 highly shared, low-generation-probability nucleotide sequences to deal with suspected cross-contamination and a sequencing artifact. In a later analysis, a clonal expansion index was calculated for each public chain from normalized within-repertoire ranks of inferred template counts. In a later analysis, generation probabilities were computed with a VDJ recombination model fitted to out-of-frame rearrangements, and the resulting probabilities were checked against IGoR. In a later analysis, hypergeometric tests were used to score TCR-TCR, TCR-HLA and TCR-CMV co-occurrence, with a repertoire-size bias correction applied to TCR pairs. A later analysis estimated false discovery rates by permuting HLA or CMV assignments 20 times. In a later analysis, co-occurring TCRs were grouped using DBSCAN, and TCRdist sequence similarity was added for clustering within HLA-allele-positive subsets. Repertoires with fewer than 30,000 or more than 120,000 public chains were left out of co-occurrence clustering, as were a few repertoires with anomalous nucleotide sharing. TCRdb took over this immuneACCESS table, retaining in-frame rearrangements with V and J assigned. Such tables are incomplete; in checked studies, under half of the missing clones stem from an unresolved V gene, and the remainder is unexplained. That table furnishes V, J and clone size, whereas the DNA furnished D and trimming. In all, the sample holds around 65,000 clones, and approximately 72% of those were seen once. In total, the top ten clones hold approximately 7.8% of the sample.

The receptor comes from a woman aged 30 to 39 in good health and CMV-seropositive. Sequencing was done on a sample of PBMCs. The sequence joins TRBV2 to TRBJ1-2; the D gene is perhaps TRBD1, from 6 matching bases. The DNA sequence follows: TGTGCCAGCAGTGAAGCAGGGGGTCGGGGCTACACCTTC. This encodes CASSEAGGRGYTF.